These T cell receptor beta chains were read from a single sample in a study of glioma-infiltrating T cells after dendritic cell vaccination. TCRdb's table, derived via immunoSEQ multiplex PCR, lists solely in-frame clones and lacks some. Seen here are about 64,000 clones, 82% observed once, and the top ten hold approximately 8.5%. This sample comprised blood, obtained before dendritic cell vaccination. The receptors shown here come from a human donor with glioblastoma. Each CDR3 is given with its conserved first and last residue. The D gene is left open where the match is weak. Size is stated for part of the rows, as once, few or many counts, or as a class when the clone is expanded.

d_call	clone_size	v_call	j_call	cdr3_aa	cdr3_nt
.	.	TRBV5-1	TRBJ1-2	CASSSPGVDGYTF	TGCGCCAGCAGCTCCCCGGGAGTCGATGGCTACACCTTC
.	.	TRBV11-3	TRBJ2-2	CASSLEEAGELFF	TGTGCCAGCAGCTTAGAAGAGGCCGGGGAGCTGTTTTTT
TRBD1	once	TRBV11-2	TRBJ1-2	CASSLVPRDREGYTF	TGTGCCAGCAGCTTAGTCCCCCGGGACAGAGAAGGCTACACCTTC
TRBD1	.	TRBV7-8	TRBJ2-1	CASSLRDSRMSSYNEQFF	TGTGCCAGCAGCTTACGGGACAGCCGTATGAGCTCCTACAATGAGCAGTTCTTC
TRBD2	once	TRBV6-5	TRBJ2-7	CASRPPGGAEQYF	TGTGCCAGCAGACCGCCCGGGGGGGCCGAGCAGTACTTC
TRBD1	.	TRBV28	TRBJ1-5	CASSRQGSSQPQHF	TGTGCCAGCAGTAGACAGGGCAGTAGTCAGCCCCAGCATTTT
TRBD2	.	TRBV6-5	TRBJ2-3	CASSYGAGGLDTQYF	TGTGCCAGCAGTTACGGGGCGGGGGGCTTGGATACGCAGTATTTT
TRBD1	once	TRBV10-3	TRBJ2-7	CAIGQGATEQYF	TGTGCCATAGGACAGGGGGCCACCGAGCAGTACTTC
TRBD2	.	TRBV2	TRBJ2-7	CASGRGAAYEQYF	TGTGCCAGCGGGCGGGGGGCCGCCTACGAGCAGTACTTC
TRBD2	.	TRBV5-5	TRBJ2-3	CASSLSSGGSTDTQYF	TGTGCCAGCAGCTTGTCTAGCGGGGGGAGCACAGATACGCAGTATTTT
TRBD1	.	TRBV9	TRBJ2-1	CASSPGQGLYNEQFF	TGTGCCAGCAGCCCGGGACAGGGGCTATACAATGAGCAGTTCTTC
.	.	TRBV2	TRBJ1-4	CASGGNEKLFF	TGTGCCAGCGGGGGGAATGAAAAACTGTTTTTT
TRBD1	.	TRBV7-9	TRBJ1-4	CASSAGTGLREKLFF	TGTGCCAGCAGCGCAGGGACAGGGCTGAGGGAAAAACTGTTTTTT
TRBD2	.	TRBV7-2	TRBJ2-7	CASSQGLGGADEQYF	TGTGCCAGCAGCCAGGGTCTCGGGGGGGCGGACGAGCAGTACTTC
TRBD1	.	TRBV2	TRBJ2-1	CASSVADRVFYNEQFF	TGTGCCAGCAGTGTCGCGGACAGGGTTTTCTACAATGAGCAGTTCTTC
.	.	TRBV15	TRBJ1-6	CATSRDRGGNSPLHF	TGTGCCACCAGCAGAGATCGGGGAGGGAATTCACCCCTCCACTTT
.	.	TRBV19	TRBJ1-2	CASSRTDYGYTF	TGTGCCAGTAGTAGGACAGACTATGGCTACACCTTC
.	.	TRBV20-1	TRBJ2-3	CSAHNMNTQYF	TGCAGTGCCCACAACATGAATACGCAGTATTTT
TRBD1	.	TRBV2	TRBJ2-7	CTTQPGTASYEQYF	TGTACCACCCAGCCCGGGACAGCCTCCTACGAGCAGTACTTC
TRBD2	.	TRBV7-9	TRBJ2-5	CASSSQRGGQGETQYF	TGTGCCAGCAGCTCCCAGCGGGGGGGCCAAGGGGAGACCCAGTACTTC
.	few	TRBV19	TRBJ2-7	CASSIGGRGDNEQYF	TGTGCCAGTAGTATAGGGGGCAGGGGTGACAACGAGCAGTACTTC
TRBD1	.	TRBV7-2	TRBJ2-3	CASSSTGGSTDTQYF	TGTGCCAGCAGCTCTACAGGGGGAAGCACAGATACGCAGTATTTT
TRBD1	many	TRBV19	TRBJ1-5	CASSIADRAQPQHF	TGTGCCAGTAGTATCGCGGACAGGGCCCAGCCCCAGCATTTT
.	.	TRBV6-1	TRBJ1-2	CASSERPGTGNYGYTF	TGTGCCAGCAGTGAACGTCCGGGTACAGGGAACTATGGCTACACCTTC
.	.	TRBV2	TRBJ1-5	CASNGAGANQPQHF	TGTGCCAGCAATGGGGCGGGGGCAAATCAGCCCCAGCATTTT
.	once	TRBV5-1	TRBJ1-5	CASSLAPGNQPQHF	TGCGCCAGCAGCTTGGCCCCGGGAAATCAGCCCCAGCATTTT